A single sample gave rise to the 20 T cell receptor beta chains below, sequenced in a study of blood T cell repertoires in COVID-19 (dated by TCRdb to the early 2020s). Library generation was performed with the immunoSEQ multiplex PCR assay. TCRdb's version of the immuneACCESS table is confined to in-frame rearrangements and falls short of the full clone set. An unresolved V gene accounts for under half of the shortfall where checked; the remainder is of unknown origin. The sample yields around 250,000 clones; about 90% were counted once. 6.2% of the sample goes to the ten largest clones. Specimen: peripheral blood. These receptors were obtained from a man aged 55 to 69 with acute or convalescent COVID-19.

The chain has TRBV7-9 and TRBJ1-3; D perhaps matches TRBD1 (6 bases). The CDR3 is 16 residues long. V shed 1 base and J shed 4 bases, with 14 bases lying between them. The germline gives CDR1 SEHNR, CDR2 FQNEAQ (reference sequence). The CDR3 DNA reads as TGTGCCAGCAGCTTAGATGTGGGGGCGGTCGGAAACACCATATATTTT. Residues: CASSLDVGAVGNTIYF.

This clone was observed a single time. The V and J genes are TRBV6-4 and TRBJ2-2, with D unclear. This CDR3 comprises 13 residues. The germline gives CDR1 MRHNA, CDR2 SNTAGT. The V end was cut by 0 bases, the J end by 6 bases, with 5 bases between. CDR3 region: CASSDSGPGELFF. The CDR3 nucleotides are TGTGCCAGCAGTGACTCGGGCCCCGGGGAGCTGTTTTTT.

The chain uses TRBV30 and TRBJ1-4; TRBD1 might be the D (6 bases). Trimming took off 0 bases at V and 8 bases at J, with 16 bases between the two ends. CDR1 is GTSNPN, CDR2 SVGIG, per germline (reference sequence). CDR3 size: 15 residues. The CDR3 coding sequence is TGTGCCTGGAGTGTTATCCAGGGGCGAGGGGAAAAACTGTTTTTT. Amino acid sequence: CAWSVIQGRGEKLFF.

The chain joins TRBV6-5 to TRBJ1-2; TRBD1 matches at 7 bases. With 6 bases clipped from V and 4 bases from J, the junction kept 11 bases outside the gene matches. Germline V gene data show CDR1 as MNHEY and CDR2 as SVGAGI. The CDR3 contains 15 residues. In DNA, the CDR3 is TGTGCCAGCAGCTCTCAGGGGACAGTCTCCTATGGCTACACCTTC. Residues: CASSSQGTVSYGYTF.

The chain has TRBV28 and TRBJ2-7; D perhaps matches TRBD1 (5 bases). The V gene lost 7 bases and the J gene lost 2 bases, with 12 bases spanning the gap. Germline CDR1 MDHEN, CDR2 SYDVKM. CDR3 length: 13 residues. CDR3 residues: CASIGSGPYEQYF. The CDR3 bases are TGTGCCAGCATCGGATCAGGGCCCTACGAGCAGTACTTC.

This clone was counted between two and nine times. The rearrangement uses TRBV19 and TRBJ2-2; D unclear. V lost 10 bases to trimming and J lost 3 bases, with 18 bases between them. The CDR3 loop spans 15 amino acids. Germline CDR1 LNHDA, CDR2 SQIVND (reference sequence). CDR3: CATAPGFSDTGELFF. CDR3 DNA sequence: TGTGCCACCGCTCCGGGTTTCTCGGACACCGGGGAGCTGTTTTTT.

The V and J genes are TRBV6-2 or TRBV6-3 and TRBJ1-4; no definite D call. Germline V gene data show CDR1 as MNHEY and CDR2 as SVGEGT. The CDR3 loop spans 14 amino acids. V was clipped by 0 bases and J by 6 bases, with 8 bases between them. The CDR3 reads CASSYSTRDEKLFF. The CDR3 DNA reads TGTGCCAGCAGTTACTCGACTCGTGATGAAAAACTGTTTTTT.

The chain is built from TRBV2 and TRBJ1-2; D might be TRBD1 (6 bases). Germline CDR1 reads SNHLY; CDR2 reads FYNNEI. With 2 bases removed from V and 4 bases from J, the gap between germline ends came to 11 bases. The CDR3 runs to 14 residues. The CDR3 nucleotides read TGTGCCAGCAGTGAACAGGGGCGAGGCTATGGCTACACCTTC. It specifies CASSEQGRGYGYTF.

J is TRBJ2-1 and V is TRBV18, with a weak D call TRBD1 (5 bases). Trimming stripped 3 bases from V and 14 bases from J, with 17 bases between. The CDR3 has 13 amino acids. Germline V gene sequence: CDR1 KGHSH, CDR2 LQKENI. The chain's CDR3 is CASSPGQGRIKFF. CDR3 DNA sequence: TGTGCCAGCTCACCCGGCCAGGGAAGAATTAAGTTCTTC. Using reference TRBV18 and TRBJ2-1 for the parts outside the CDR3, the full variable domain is NAGVMQNPRHLVRRRGQEARLRCSPMKGHSHVYWYRQLPEEGLKFMVYLQKENIIDESGMPKERFSAEFPKEGPSILRIQQVVRGDSAAYFCASSPGQGRIKFFGPGTRLTVL.

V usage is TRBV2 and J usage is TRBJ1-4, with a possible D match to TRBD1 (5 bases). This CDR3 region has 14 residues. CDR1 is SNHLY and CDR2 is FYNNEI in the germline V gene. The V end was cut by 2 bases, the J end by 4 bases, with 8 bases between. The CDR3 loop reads CASSEYGGNEKLFF. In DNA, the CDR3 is TGTGCCAGCAGTGAATACGGGGGTAATGAAAAACTGTTTTTT.

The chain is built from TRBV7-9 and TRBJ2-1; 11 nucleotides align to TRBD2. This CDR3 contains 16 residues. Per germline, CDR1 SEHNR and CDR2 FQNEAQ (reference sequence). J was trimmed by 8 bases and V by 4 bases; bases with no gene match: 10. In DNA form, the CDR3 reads TGTGCCAGCAGCTGGCTACTAGCGGGAGAGGCCTATGAGCAGTTCTTC. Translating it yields CASSWLLAGEAYEQFF.

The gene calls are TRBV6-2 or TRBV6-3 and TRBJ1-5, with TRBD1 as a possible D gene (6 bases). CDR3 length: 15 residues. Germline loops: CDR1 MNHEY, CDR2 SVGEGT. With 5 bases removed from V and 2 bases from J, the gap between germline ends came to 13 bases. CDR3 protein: CASSARTARNQPQHF. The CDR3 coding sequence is TGTGCCAGCAGTGCCCGGACAGCTCGCAATCAGCCCCAGCATTTT.

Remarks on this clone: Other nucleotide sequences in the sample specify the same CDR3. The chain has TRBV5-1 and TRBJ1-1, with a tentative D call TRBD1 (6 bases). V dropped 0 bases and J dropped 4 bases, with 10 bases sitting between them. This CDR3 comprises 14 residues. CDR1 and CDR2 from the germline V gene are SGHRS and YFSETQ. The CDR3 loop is CASSLDRVGTEAFF. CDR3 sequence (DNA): TGCGCCAGCAGCTTGGACAGGGTAGGCACTGAAGCTTTCTTT.

CDR3 region: CASSARTSPYEQFF. The CDR3 nucleotides are TGTGCCAGCAGCGCCCGAACTAGTCCGTATGAGCAGTTCTTC. The rearrangement uses TRBV21-1 and TRBJ2-1; TRBD2 is the table's D call and was not checked against the DNA. TRBV21-1 is labeled a pseudogene. There are 14 residues in the CDR3.

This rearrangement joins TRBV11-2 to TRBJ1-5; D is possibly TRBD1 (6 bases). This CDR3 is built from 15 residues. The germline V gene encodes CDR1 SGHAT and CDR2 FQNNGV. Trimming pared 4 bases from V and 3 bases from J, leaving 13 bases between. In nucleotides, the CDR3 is TGTGCCAGCAGCTCGGGGACAACCACCAATCAGCCCCAGCATTTT. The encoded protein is CASSSGTTTNQPQHF.

The CDR3 spells CASSAADRGRNEAFF. CDR3 in DNA: TGTGCCAGCAGCGCAGCCGACAGGGGGCGGAATGAAGCTTTCTTT. The chain carries TRBV6-2 or TRBV6-3 and TRBJ1-1; 10 nucleotides align to TRBD1. The CDR3 extends over 15 amino acids. V shed 6 bases and J 7 bases; nucleotides not matched to a gene: 11. Germline V CDR1 and CDR2: MNHEY, SVGEGT.

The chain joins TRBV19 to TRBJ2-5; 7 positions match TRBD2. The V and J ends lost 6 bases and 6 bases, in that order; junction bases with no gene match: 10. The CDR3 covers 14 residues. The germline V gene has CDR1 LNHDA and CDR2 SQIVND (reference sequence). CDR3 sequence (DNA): TGTGCCAGTAGCTCATGGGGGGGAGAGCAGACCCAGTACTTC. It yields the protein CASSSWGGEQTQYF.

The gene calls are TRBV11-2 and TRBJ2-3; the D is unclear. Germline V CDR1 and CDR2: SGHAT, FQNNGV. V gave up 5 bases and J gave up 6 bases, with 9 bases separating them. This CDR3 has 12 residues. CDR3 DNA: TGTGCCAGCAGCCCCCGTATGGATACGCAGTATTTT. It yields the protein CASSPRMDTQYF. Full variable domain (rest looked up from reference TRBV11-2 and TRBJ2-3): EAGVAQSPRYKIIEKRQSVAFWCNPISGHATLYWYQQILGQGPKLLIQFQNNGVVDDSQLPKDRFSAERLKGVDSTLKIQPAKLEDSAVYLCASSPRMDTQYFGPGTRLTVL.

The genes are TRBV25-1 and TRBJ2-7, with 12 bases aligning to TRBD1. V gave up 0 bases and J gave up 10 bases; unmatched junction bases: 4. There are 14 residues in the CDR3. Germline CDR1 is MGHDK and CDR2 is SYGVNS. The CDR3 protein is CASSEYRDRGLQYF. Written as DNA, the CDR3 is TGTGCCAGCAGTGAATACAGGGACAGGGGGCTTCAGTACTTC.

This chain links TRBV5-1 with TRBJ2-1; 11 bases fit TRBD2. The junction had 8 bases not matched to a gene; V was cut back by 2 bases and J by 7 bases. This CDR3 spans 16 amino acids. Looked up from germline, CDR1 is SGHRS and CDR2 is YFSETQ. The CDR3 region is CASSFVTSGIGNEQFF. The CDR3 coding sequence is TGCGCCAGCAGCTTTGTGACTAGCGGGATAGGGAATGAGCAGTTCTTC.